The 31 T cell receptor beta chains in this list originate from one sample, sequenced in a study of identical twins. TCRdb used MiXCR to reprocess the 5' RACE reads, holding one entry per CDR3 protein. The data hold 120,000 to 150,000 distinct CDR3 sequences, with 3% to 4% observed a single time. The sample taken for sequencing was memory T cells sorted from blood. The source is a man aged 18 to 29 in good health.

The V gene is TRBV6-1, the J gene TRBJ2-5; the D is unclear. Deletions cut 8 bases from V and 2 bases from J, with 12 bases between. There are 13 residues in the CDR3. CDR1 is MNHNS and CDR2 is SASEGT in the germline V gene. The CDR3: CASLFSFQETQYF. CDR3 sequence (DNA): TGTGCCAGCTTATTTTCATTTCAAGAGACCCAGTACTTC.

The table lists this clonotype with many counts. The gene calls are TRBV20-1 and TRBJ2-2; D possibly corresponds to TRBD1 (5 bases). Germline V lookup: CDR1 DFQATT, CDR2 SNEGSKA (reference sequence). This CDR3 has 13 amino acids. Deletions cut 3 bases from V and 4 bases from J, with 9 bases between. The CDR3 loop is CSASSRATGELFF. The CDR3, as DNA: TGCAGTGCTAGTAGCAGGGCCACCGGGGAGCTGTTTTTT.

This clonotype rates as medium-sized. This rearrangement joins TRBV7-2 to TRBJ2-1; 13 nucleotides match TRBD2. V lost 4 bases to trimming and J lost 7 bases; unmatched junction nucleotides: 4. Per germline, CDR1 SGHTA and CDR2 FQGNSA. The CDR3 has 15 residues. As DNA, the CDR3 is TGTGCCAGCAGCTGGAGGACTAGCGGGGGTAATGAGCAGTTCTTC. Its translation is CASSWRTSGGNEQFF.

In this sample, this clonotype turned up many times. The chain couples TRBV11-2 to TRBJ2-3; D unclear. The V gene lost 2 bases and the J gene lost 1 base, with 7 bases spanning the gap. Germline CDR1 and CDR2: SGHAT and FQNNGV. The CDR3 is 14 amino acids. Here the CDR3 reads CASSLRLRTDTQYF. The CDR3 region has the DNA TGTGCCAGCAGCTTAAGACTCCGCACAGATACGCAGTATTTT.

The chain couples TRBV7-3 to TRBJ2-1; 7 nucleotides agree with TRBD1. This CDR3 comprises 15 residues. Losses at the gene ends were 5 bases for V and 0 bases for J; bases not matched to a gene: 4. CDR1 is SGHTA, CDR2 FQGTGA, per germline. This CDR3 is CASSPGTASYNEQFF. The CDR3 coding sequence is TGTGCCAGCAGCCCCGGGACAGCCTCCTACAATGAGCAGTTCTTC.

This clonotype has at least ten counts. The chain carries TRBV20-1 and TRBJ1-1; D unresolved. Germline V gives CDR1 DFQATT, CDR2 SNEGSKA (reference sequence). V was trimmed by 5 bases and J by 0 bases, leaving 13 bases between them. CDR3 size: 14 residues. The CDR3 nucleotides are TGCAGTGCTCTAAACCCCCAGGTGAACACTGAAGCTTTCTTT. Its protein is CSALNPQVNTEAFF.

This clonotype was observed many times. This chain joins TRBV5-1 and TRBJ2-1; 9 positions agree with TRBD2. The CDR3 is made up of 15 amino acids. From germline, CDR1 is SGHRS and CDR2 YFSETQ. V shed 4 bases and J 7 bases; nucleotides not matched to a gene: 9. The CDR3 DNA reads TGCGCCAGCAGCATGGCGGGGGGGTCGGGGAATGAGCAGTTCTTC. It codes for CASSMAGGSGNEQFF.

This clonotype turned up a few times. The chain carries TRBV5-1 and TRBJ2-1; 11 nucleotides match TRBD1. The CDR3 runs to 15 residues. The V gene end was trimmed by 2 bases and the J gene end by 7 bases; junction bases not matched to a gene: 5. Germline V gene sequence: CDR1 SGHRS, CDR2 YFSETQ. CDR3 protein: CASSFGDRGVNEQFF. The CDR3 DNA is TGCGCCAGCAGCTTCGGGGACAGGGGGGTTAATGAGCAGTTCTTC.

This clonotype has at least ten counts. The gene calls are TRBV11-2 and TRBJ2-7; D is unresolved. CDR3 length: 15 amino acids. The germline gives CDR1 SGHAT, CDR2 FQNNGV. Trimming shortened V by 6 bases and J by 2 bases, and 17 bases separated the two germline ends. CDR3 bases: TGTGCCAGCAGTCGGCTTTCCGACCGAACCTACGAGCAGTACGTC. Translation: CASSRLSDRTYEQYV.

This clonotype has ten or more counts. The gene calls are TRBV6-1 and TRBJ2-3; D possibly matches TRBD1 or TRBD2 (5 bases each). V shed 6 bases and J shed 7 bases, with 17 bases lying between them. Germline CDR1 and CDR2: MNHNS and SASEGT. CDR3 length: 14 residues. CDR3 sequence: CASRGTGVRNTQYF. The CDR3 DNA sequence: TGTGCCAGCAGAGGGACGGGTGTAAGGAATACGCAGTATTTT.

At least ten counts were recorded for this clonotype. This chain uses TRBV11-1 with TRBJ2-7, with TRBD2 matching over 11 bases. The CDR3 covers 19 residues. J gave up 4 bases and V 1 base, and 15 bases lay outside the gene matches. Looked up from germline, CDR1 is SGHAT and CDR2 is FQDESV (reference sequence). The CDR3 DNA sequence: TGTGCCAGCAGCTTAGGTACCGGGACTAGCGGTACGGTGGTTTACGAGCAGTACTTC. The encoded protein is CASSLGTGTSGTVVYEQYF. Drawing the rest from reference TRBV11-1 and TRBJ2-7, the complete variable domain is EAEVAQSPRYKITEKSQAVAFWCDPISGHATLYWYRQILGQGPELLVQFQDESVVDDSQLPKDRFSAERLKGVDSTLKIQPAELGDSAMYLCASSLGTGTSGTVVYEQYFGPGTRLTVT.

With respect to this clonotype: In this CDR3 the conserved last residue, phenylalanine or tryptophan, is missing, so a read error is likely. The genes are TRBV24-1 and TRBJ1-4; D is possibly TRBD1 (5 bases). The germline V and J ends were trimmed by 5 bases and 8 bases, with 11 bases remaining between them. CDR1 is KGHDR, CDR2 SFDVKD, per germline. The CDR3 loop spans 13 amino acids. In DNA, the CDR3 is TGTGCCACCAGTGGAGGGGTTGACGAAAAACTGTTTTAT. As protein: CATSGGVDEKLFY.

This clonotype was observed at least ten times. The chain carries TRBV7-9 and TRBJ1-6; no reliable D call. This CDR3 has 12 residues. The germline V and J ends were trimmed by 4 bases and 14 bases, with 12 bases remaining between them. From germline, CDR1 is SEHNR and CDR2 FQNEAQ (reference sequence). Written as DNA, the CDR3 is TGTGCCAGCAGCTCGGGCGGTCGGGCCCTCCACTTT. This codes for CASSSGGRALHF.

This clonotype was picked up many times. The chain recombines TRBV24-1 with TRBJ2-5; TRBD2 matches 11 bases. The V gene end was trimmed by 9 bases and the J gene end by 5 bases; junction bases not matched to a gene: 13. Per germline, CDR1 KGHDR and CDR2 SFDVKD. This CDR3 contains 16 residues. The CDR3 protein is CATSETTSGSIETQYF. The CDR3 nucleotides read TGTGCCACCTCTGAAACTACTAGCGGGAGCATCGAGACCCAGTACTTC.

This clonotype was found a few times. This chain links TRBV18 with TRBJ2-2, with a weak D call TRBD2 (6 bases). The CDR3 contains 16 residues. Between the trimmed V and J ends, which lost 1 base and 4 bases, there was a span of 13 bases. Germline assignment: CDR1 KGHSH and CDR2 LQKENI. The CDR3 sequence is CASSPLARGTTGELFF. In DNA, the CDR3 is TGTGCCAGCTCACCACTCGCGCGGGGTACCACCGGGGAGCTGTTTTTT.

This clonotype came up many times. The V call is TRBV4-1, the J call TRBJ2-7; TRBD1 matches at 11 bases. V was clipped by 3 bases and J by 3 bases; unmatched bases: 4. The CDR3 runs 15 residues. The germline V gene encodes CDR1 MGHRA and CDR2 YSYEKL. The CDR3 loop reads CASSQGQGGVYEQYF. CDR3 DNA: TGCGCCAGCAGCCAGGGACAGGGGGGGGTCTACGAGCAGTACTTC.

This clonotype occurred many times. This sequence joins TRBV28 and TRBJ2-5; D gene uncertain. V shed 5 bases and J shed 5 bases, with 12 bases lying between them. Germline lookup yields CDR1 MDHEN and CDR2 SYDVKM. The CDR3 runs 13 residues. The CDR3 DNA reads TGTGCCAGCAGTCGAAGAGTAGTGGAGACCCAGTACTTC. Translated: CASSRRVVETQYF. Full variable domain (outside the CDR3, taken from reference TRBV28 and TRBJ2-5): DVKVTQSSRYLVKRTGEKVFLECVQDMDHENMFWYRQDPGLGLRLIYFSYDVKMKEKGDIPEGYSVSREKKERFSLILESASTNQTSMYLCASSRRVVETQYFGPGTRLLVL.

This clonotype was counted many times. V is TRBV25-1 and J is TRBJ1-5; unclear D gene. There are 14 residues in the CDR3. Germline lookup yields CDR1 MGHDK and CDR2 SYGVNS. V was clipped by 1 base and J by 3 bases, with 7 bases between them. CDR3: CASSELQDNQPQHF. CDR3 DNA: TGTGCCAGCAGTGAATTGCAGGACAATCAGCCCCAGCATTTT.

Ten or more counts support this clonotype. The rearrangement links TRBV3-1 to TRBJ1-3; a possible D gene is TRBD1 (5 bases). Deletions cut 3 bases from V and 0 bases from J, with 12 bases between. Per germline, CDR1 LGHDT and CDR2 YNNKEL (reference sequence). This CDR3 has 16 residues. The CDR3 protein is CASSHLGTDSGNTIYF. CDR3 in DNA: TGTGCCAGCAGCCACCTGGGGACCGACTCTGGAAACACCATATATTTT.

This clonotype was picked up many times. The CDR3 sequence is CASGGRGFDTGELFF. In DNA form, the CDR3 reads TGTGCCAGCGGAGGCAGGGGGTTCGACACCGGGGAGCTGTTTTTT. V gene TRBV6-1 combines with J gene TRBJ2-2, with TRBD1 matching 7 bases. V lost 8 bases, J lost 3 bases, and 9 bases stayed unmatched. Germline V gene data show CDR1 as MNHNS and CDR2 as SASEGT. The CDR3 is made up of 15 amino acids.

This clonotype was seen a handful of times. This rearrangement joins TRBV20-1 to TRBJ1-3; no definite D call. The V gene lost 1 base and the J gene lost 2 bases, with 9 bases spanning the gap. The germline gives CDR1 DFQATT, CDR2 SNEGSKA (reference sequence). The CDR3 sequence is 14 residues long. CDR3 sequence: CSARARQTGNTIYF. CDR3 in DNA: TGCAGTGCTAGAGCTAGGCAAACTGGAAACACCATATATTTT.

The table lists this clonotype with many counts. The chain is built from TRBV19 and TRBJ2-7; D gene uncertain. The CDR3 is 12 amino acids. V dropped 3 bases and J dropped 5 bases, with 8 bases sitting between them. Looked up from germline, CDR1 is LNHDA and CDR2 is SQIVND (reference sequence). Here the CDR3 reads CASSIFGNEQYF. In DNA, the CDR3 is TGTGCCAGTAGTATTTTTGGGAACGAGCAGTACTTC.

This clonotype has at least ten counts. The V call is TRBV18, the J call TRBJ1-2, with D perhaps TRBD1 (5 bases). Germline CDR1 and CDR2: KGHSH and LQKENI. The CDR3 covers 15 residues. V was cut by 0 bases and J by 4 bases, with 12 bases left in between. Here the CDR3 reads CASSPPYQGRYGYTF. The DNA of the CDR3 is TGTGCCAGCTCACCACCGTACCAGGGCCGCTATGGCTACACCTTC.

This clonotype was detected ten times or more. The chain is built from TRBV5-3 and TRBJ2-5, with 13 bases matching TRBD2. TRBV5-3 carries the ORF label, with uncertain function. V was clipped by 4 bases and J by 5 bases; unmatched bases: 17. This CDR3 has 19 amino acids. The CDR3 loop reads CARSRSDPGLAGVWETQYF. DNA for the CDR3: TGTGCCAGAAGCCGCTCCGACCCCGGACTAGCGGGAGTATGGGAGACCCAGTACTTC.

This clonotype was observed at least ten times. The chain joins TRBV28 to TRBJ1-1, with D perhaps matching TRBD1 (5 bases). This CDR3 has 15 residues. CDR1 MDHEN and CDR2 SYDVKM come from the germline V gene. V lost 7 bases, J lost 5 bases, and 20 bases lay in between. The CDR3 nucleotides are TGTGCCAGCACGGTGGTTCGGGGCCCCTTAACTGAAGCTTTCTTT. The encoded protein is CASTVVRGPLTEAFF.

The chain combines TRBV5-1 with TRBJ2-2, with 8 bases matching TRBD1. CDR1 and CDR2 from the germline V gene are SGHRS and YFSETQ. Trimming cost V 5 bases and J 1 base; bases outside gene matches: 7. The CDR3 extends over 16 amino acids. In DNA form, the CDR3 reads TGCGCCAGCAGGGAAGGACAGGGCGGGAACACCGGGGAGCTGTTTTTT. This sequence encodes CASREGQGGNTGELFF.

This clonotype was counted many times. This chain joins TRBV3-1 and TRBJ2-7, with TRBD1 matching 7 bases. CDR3 length: 16 residues. V shed 0 bases, J shed 2 bases, and the junction held 7 bases outside the gene matches. Germline V gene data show CDR1 as LGHDT and CDR2 as YNNKEL (reference sequence). This CDR3 reads CASSQDRDRVTYEQYF. CDR3 sequence (DNA): TGTGCCAGCAGCCAAGACCGGGACAGAGTAACCTACGAGCAGTACTTC.

There are a few counts of this clonotype. The gene calls are TRBV2 and TRBJ2-3; the match to TRBD2 covers 15 bases. J lost 7 bases, V lost 6 bases, and 5 bases had no gene match. CDR3 size: 15 residues. The V gene's germline CDR1 is SNHLY and CDR2 FYNNEI. The CDR3 sequence is CASRAGTSGRYTQYF. The CDR3, as DNA: TGTGCCAGCAGAGCCGGGACTAGCGGGAGGTATACGCAGTATTTT. The complete variable domain, with remaining parts taken from reference TRBV2 and TRBJ2-3, reads EPEVTQTPSHQVTQMGQEVILRCVPISNHLYFYWYRQILGQKVEFLVSFYNNEISEKSEIFDDQFSVERPDGSNFTLKIRSTKLEDSAMYFCASRAGTSGRYTQYFGPGTRLTVL.

This clonotype was detected ten times or more. The J gene is TRBJ2-6, the V gene TRBV11-2, with 8 bases matching TRBD2. Germline V gives CDR1 SGHAT, CDR2 FQNNGV. The CDR3 extends over 18 amino acids. V was clipped by 2 bases and J by 0 bases; unmatched bases: 6. The CDR3 bases are TGTGCCAGCAGCTTAAGTGGTAGCGGGGTCTCTGGGGCCAACGTCCTGACTTTC. Translated, it gives CASSLSGSGVSGANVLTF.

This clonotype was observed a handful of times. This chain links TRBV28 with TRBJ2-5; 11 bases fit TRBD2. The ends lost 2 bases at V and 5 bases at J; junction bases unmatched: 4. Per the germline V gene, CDR1 is MDHEN and CDR2 is SYDVKM. The CDR3 is 15 residues long. DNA of the CDR3: TGTGCCAGCAGTTTAGGACGGACTAGCGGGGAGACCCAGTACTTC. Its translation: CASSLGRTSGETQYF.

This clonotype was detected many times. The V gene is TRBV7-8, the J gene TRBJ1-1; 9 bases line up with TRBD1. The CDR3 runs 18 residues. Losses at the gene ends were 7 bases for V and 0 bases for J; bases not matched to a gene: 15. Germline V gives CDR1 SGHVS, CDR2 FQNEAQ. CDR3 DNA sequence: TGTGCCAGCAACTTTACGACAGGGGGTAGGAGCATGAACACTGAAGCTTTCTTT. Encoded protein: CASNFTTGGRSMNTEAFF.